A selection of T cell receptor beta chains follows, all from one sample in a study of blood T cell repertoires in COVID-19. Assay: immunoSEQ multiplex PCR; the TCRdb copy retains only in-frame clones and omits some. Of about 39,000 clones in the sample, roughly 90% were seen once. The sequenced sample was peripheral blood. The receptors stem from a man between 45 and 60 years old with active COVID-19. Both conserved end residues are part of each CDR3. The D gene is left open where the match is weak. Size tells how often a clone was seen (once, few, many) or the class of an expanded clone, and some rows leave it out.

V gene	D gene	clone size	J gene	CDR3 DNA	CDR3 protein
TRBV7-8	-	once	TRBJ1-3	TGTGCCAGCAGCTTAGCAGTTGGCAGGTTGCACACCATATATTTT	CASSLAVGRLHTIYF
TRBV6-5	TRBD1	-	TRBJ2-3	TGTGCCAGCAGTTACTCGAGACAGGGAACCGATACGCAGTATTTT	CASSYSRQGTDTQYF
TRBV5-1	TRBD1	-	TRBJ1-1	TGCGCCAGCAGCCCCGGGACAGGGGGCCGAATGAACACTGAAGCTTTCTTT	CASSPGTGGRMNTEAFF
TRBV5-5	TRBD1	-	TRBJ2-2	TGTGCCAGCCATTCCGGGACAGGGAGCACCGGGGAGCTGTTTTTT	CASHSGTGSTGELFF
TRBV4-2	-	-	TRBJ1-5	TGTGCCAGCAGCCCGACATCGCGAGGGGGACAGCCCCAGCATTTT	CASSPTSRGGQPQHF
TRBV7-2	-	-	TRBJ2-3	TGTGCCAGCACCTGGGGGCTACGCACAGATACGCAGTATTTT	CASTWGLRTDTQYF
TRBV6-2/TRBV6-3	-	-	TRBJ1-2	TGTGCCAGCAGTACGAGACAGGAGTTCTATGGCTACACCTTC	CASSTRQEFYGYTF
TRBV5-1	TRBD1	-	TRBJ2-1	TGCGCCAGCACCGAGACCGGGACAGGTTACAATGAGCAGTTCTTC	CASTETGTGYNEQFF
TRBV21-1	-	-	TRBJ1-2	TGTGCCAGCAGCAGATGGCTCTCCTATGGCTACACCTTC	CASSRWLSYGYTF
TRBV12-3/TRBV12-4	-	once	TRBJ2-1	TGTGCCAGCAGTTTTATCAGTGAGCAGTTCTTC	CASSFISEQFF